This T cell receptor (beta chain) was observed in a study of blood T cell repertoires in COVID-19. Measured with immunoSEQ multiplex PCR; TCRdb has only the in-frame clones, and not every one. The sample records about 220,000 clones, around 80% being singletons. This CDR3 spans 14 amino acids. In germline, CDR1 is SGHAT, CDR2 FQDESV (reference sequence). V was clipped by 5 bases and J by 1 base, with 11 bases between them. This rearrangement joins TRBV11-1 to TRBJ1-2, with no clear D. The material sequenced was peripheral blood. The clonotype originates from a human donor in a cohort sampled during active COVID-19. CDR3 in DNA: TGTGCCAGCAGCCCAGGCGCTGGTAACTATGGCTACACCTTC. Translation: CASSPGAGNYGYTF.